Listed here are 24 T cell receptor beta chains from one sample, sequenced in a study of T cell clonotyping in hematopoietic cell transplantation. Profiling relied on immunoSEQ multiplex PCR, and the TCRdb table lists in-frame clones only, not all of them. The sample comprises 65,000 to 75,000 clones, about 94% of which are singletons, and around 1.6% rests with the top ten. The sample comprised peripheral blood mononuclear cells. These receptors all stem from a man between 50 and 59 years old in good health. Some clones in this sample may be carry-over from other donors' samples.

The chain combines TRBV5-1 with TRBJ2-7; the D gene is possibly TRBD1 (6 bases). CDR3 length equals 13 residues. Germline V gives CDR1 SGHRS, CDR2 YFSETQ. V was clipped by 4 bases and J by 5 bases, with 13 bases between them. Here the CDR3 DNA reads TGCGCCAGCAGCAACCGACAGGATGACGAGCAGTACTTC. Its protein product is CASSNRQDDEQYF.

The rearrangement joins TRBV4-1 to TRBJ1-1; 8 bases match TRBD1. CDR1 and CDR2 from the germline V gene are MGHRA and YSYEKL. After removal of 0 bases from V and 7 bases from J, the junction contained 10 bases not matched to a gene. CDR3 length: 16 amino acids. In DNA form, the CDR3 reads TGCGCCAGCAGCCAAGATCACCCGGACAGGGCTTTTGAAGCTTTCTTT. It specifies CASSQDHPDRAFEAFF.

The chain couples TRBV9 to TRBJ2-7; the D is unclear. Trimming left V 0 bases short and J 7 bases short, with 11 bases between. The CDR3 runs to 13 residues. Germline loops: CDR1 SGDLS, CDR2 YYNGEE. The CDR3 sequence is CASSVGGLTEQYF. CDR3 nucleotide sequence: TGTGCCAGCAGCGTAGGCGGTCTTACTGAGCAGTACTTC.

The V call is TRBV28, the J call TRBJ2-5; possible D gene TRBD2, 6 bases. Looked up from germline, CDR1 is MDHEN and CDR2 is SYDVKM. V was cut by 3 bases and J by 1 base, with 21 bases left in between. The CDR3 length is 18 residues. Here the CDR3 DNA reads TGTGCCAGCAGTTTTCCCCGAAGGTGGGGGGAGGCCCAAGAGACCCAGTACTTC. It is translated as CASSFPRRWGEAQETQYF.

V and J are TRBV5-1 and TRBJ2-3; tentative D call: TRBD1 (6 bases). This CDR3 contains 17 residues. Germline V gives CDR1 SGHRS, CDR2 YFSETQ. V lost 6 bases and J lost 1, with 21 bases in between. The CDR3 DNA is TGCGCCAGCACCACATCTACAGGGATAAGAGGCACAGATACGCAGTATTTT. This codes for CASTTSTGIRGTDTQYF.

The rearrangement uses TRBV7-9 and TRBJ1-1, with D possibly TRBD1 on 5 matching bases. Germline V gene sequence: CDR1 SEHNR, CDR2 FQNEAQ (reference sequence). V was trimmed by 5 bases and J by 0 bases, leaving 16 bases between them. The CDR3 runs 16 residues. In nucleotides, the CDR3 is TGTGCCAGCAGCCCTCCTCGGGGGAGCATGAACACTGAAGCTTTCTTT. Translated: CASSPPRGSMNTEAFF.

This chain uses TRBV10-3 with TRBJ2-3; D call uncertain. V lost 0 bases and J lost 2, with 9 bases in between. Per germline, CDR1 ENHRY and CDR2 SYGVKD. The CDR3 spans 15 residues. The CDR3, as DNA: TGTGCCATCAGTGAGTCGAGGCAGAACACAGATACGCAGTATTTT. It translates to CAISESRQNTDTQYF.

The rearrangement joins TRBV30 to TRBJ2-5; perhaps TRBD2 as D (6 bases). Trimming pared 1 base from V and 2 bases from J, leaving 20 bases between. The CDR3 spans 17 residues. Germline V CDR1 and CDR2: GTSNPN, SVGIG (reference sequence). Written as DNA, the CDR3 is TGTGCCTGGAGTGAAAGGGCGGGATGGTTGATGCAAGAGACCCAGTACTTC. It yields the protein CAWSERAGWLMQETQYF.

This rearrangement joins TRBV5-1 to TRBJ2-5; 7 bases are shared with TRBD1. Per germline, CDR1 SGHRS and CDR2 YFSETQ. The V segment lost 1 base and the J segment 4 bases; nucleotides outside the gene matches: 7. The CDR3 contains 15 residues. The CDR3 sequence: CASSLQGGGSETQYF. The CDR3, as DNA: TGCGCCAGCAGCTTGCAAGGGGGCGGTTCAGAGACCCAGTACTTC.

The chain uses TRBV28 and TRBJ2-1; D perhaps matches TRBD1 (6 bases). This CDR3 region has 14 residues. V dropped 3 bases and J dropped 4 bases, with 10 bases sitting between them. In germline, CDR1 is MDHEN, CDR2 SYDVKM. Here the CDR3 DNA reads TGTGCCAGCAGTTTTCTTCAGGGGTACAATGAGCAGTTCTTC. Encoded protein: CASSFLQGYNEQFF. Based on the CDR3 plus reference TRBV28 and TRBJ2-1, the full variable domain is DVKVTQSSRYLVKRTGEKVFLECVQDMDHENMFWYRQDPGLGLRLIYFSYDVKMKEKGDIPEGYSVSREKKERFSLILESASTNQTSMYLCASSFLQGYNEQFFGPGTRLTVL.

This clone was counted a single time. V gene TRBV7-2 combines with J gene TRBJ2-7; D unresolved. Between the trimmed V and J ends, which lost 4 bases and 0 bases, there was a span of 13 bases. Germline CDR1 is SGHTA and CDR2 is FQGNSA. This CDR3 comprises 15 residues. CDR3: CASSSPTRSSYEQYF. The CDR3 coding sequence is TGTGCCAGCAGCTCTCCTACACGGAGCTCCTACGAGCAGTACTTC.

This clone has a handful of counts. The chain joins TRBV2 to TRBJ1-5; D ambiguous. Germline CDR1 is SNHLY and CDR2 is FYNNEI. V lost 4 bases, J lost 0 bases, and 10 bases lay in between. The length of the CDR3 is 15 residues. The CDR3 DNA reads as TGTGCCAGCAGTGGCCAGCGTACTAGCAATCAGCCCCAGCATTTT. Its translation: CASSGQRTSNQPQHF.

This clone was seen a single time. The V call is TRBV28, the J call TRBJ1-2; the match to TRBD1 covers 8 bases. Per the germline V gene, CDR1 is MDHEN and CDR2 is SYDVKM. CDR3 length equals 15 residues. With 5 bases clipped from V and 4 bases from J, the junction kept 9 bases outside the gene matches. The CDR3: CASSDTDRGAYGYTF. The CDR3 DNA reads as TGTGCCAGCAGTGACACCGACAGGGGAGCCTATGGCTACACCTTC.

This sequence joins TRBV10-3 and TRBJ2-1, with 9 bases identical to TRBD2. This CDR3 comprises 14 residues. The germline CDR1 and CDR2 sequences are ENHRY and SYGVKD. V was clipped by 7 bases and J by 4 bases; unmatched bases: 5. CDR3 sequence (DNA): TGTGCCATCACGGCTAGCGGGAATTACAATGAGCAGTTCTTC. Encoded protein: CAITASGNYNEQFF.

The chain has TRBV28 and TRBJ1-1, with D maybe TRBD1 (5 bases). V lost 10 bases, J lost 3 bases, and 15 bases lay in between. Germline V lookup: CDR1 MDHEN, CDR2 SYDVKM. The CDR3 runs 13 residues. CDR3 nucleotide sequence: TGTGCCAACCGGAGGGAAGGGGACACTGAAGCTTTCTTT. Amino acids: CANRREGDTEAFF.

Concerning this clone itself: Distinct nucleotide sequences in the sample also encode this CDR3. The chain carries TRBV5-5 and TRBJ1-3; D is undetermined. CDR1 is SGHKS, CDR2 YYEKEE, per germline (reference sequence). This CDR3 has 16 amino acids. V dropped 2 bases and J dropped 0 bases, with 12 bases sitting between them. The DNA for the CDR3 is TGTGCCAGCAGCTTCAACCCAGGAGGCTCTGGAAACACCATATATTTT. Its translation is CASSFNPGGSGNTIYF.

This rearrangement joins TRBV29-1 to TRBJ1-1; 7 positions match TRBD1. From germline, CDR1 is SQVTM and CDR2 ANQGSEA. This CDR3 has 15 residues. Trimming took 4 bases from V and 5 from J; bases not matched to a gene: 13. The CDR3 here is CSVGKQGISWTEAFF. In DNA, the CDR3 is TGCAGCGTTGGTAAACAGGGGATCAGTTGGACTGAAGCTTTCTTT.

This chain links TRBV6-6 with TRBJ2-2; D is uncertain. Germline assignment: CDR1 MNHNY and CDR2 SVGAGI (reference sequence). The CDR3 totals 15 residues. Trimming removed 0 bases at V and 5 bases at J, with 10 bases between. The CDR3, as DNA: TGTGCCAGCAGTTACTCAGAACTGGGAACCGGGGAGCTGTTTTTT. It yields the protein CASSYSELGTGELFF.

The rearrangement links TRBV27 to TRBJ2-4, with 8 bases matching TRBD1. J lost 3 bases, V lost 5 bases, and 6 bases had no gene match. CDR3 size: 15 residues. The germline V gene encodes CDR1 MNHEY and CDR2 SMNVEV (reference sequence). Here the CDR3 DNA reads TGTGCCAGCAGTGGTACCGGGACAGGCAAAAACATTCAGTACTTC. This encodes CASSGTGTGKNIQYF.

This chain links TRBV9 with TRBJ2-6; a possible D gene is TRBD2 (5 bases). Germline V gene lookup returns CDR1 SGDLS and CDR2 YYNGEE. V was shortened by 0 bases and J by 3 bases, with 7 bases between the two germline ends. The CDR3 has 15 amino acids. As DNA, the CDR3 is TGTGCCAGCAGCGTAGAGAGGGTTGGGGCCAACGTCCTGACTTTC. Amino acid sequence: CASSVERVGANVLTF. The whole variable domain, remainder taken from reference TRBV9 and TRBJ2-6, is DSGVTQTPKHLITATGQRVTLRCSPRSGDLSVYWYQQSLDQGLQFLIQYYNGEERAKGNILERFSAQQFPDLHSELNLSSLELGDSALYFCASSVERVGANVLTFGAGSRLTVL.

The gene calls are TRBV7-2 and TRBJ2-2, with 9 bases lining up with TRBD2. Germline V gene data show CDR1 as SGHTA and CDR2 as FQGNSA. The V and J ends lost 0 bases and 7 bases, in that order; junction bases with no gene match: 9. This CDR3 has 17 residues. The CDR3: CASSLALGGRAFGELFF. In DNA form, the CDR3 reads TGTGCCAGCAGCTTAGCGTTGGGCGGGAGGGCCTTCGGGGAGCTGTTTTTT.

The gene calls are TRBV14 and TRBJ2-7; 9 bases are a match to TRBD1. The CDR3 contains 15 residues. Germline values: CDR1 SGHDN, CDR2 FVKESK. V shed 4 bases, J shed 5 bases, and the junction held 9 bases outside the gene matches. In DNA, the CDR3 is TGTGCCAGCAGCCCGGGGACAGGGCCCTTGGACGAGCAGTACTTC. Translation: CASSPGTGPLDEQYF.

This sequence joins TRBV27 and TRBJ2-7; TRBD1 matches at 8 bases. Germline V gives CDR1 MNHEY, CDR2 SMNVEV (reference sequence). This CDR3 comprises 14 residues. V gave up 5 bases and J gave up 2 bases; unmatched junction bases: 5. The CDR3 DNA reads as TGTGCCAGCAGTCACGGACAGGGAGCCTACGAGCAGTACTTC. It specifies CASSHGQGAYEQYF.

The chain combines TRBV6-1 with TRBJ1-2; D gene uncertain. Per the germline V gene, CDR1 is MNHNS and CDR2 is SASEGT. The CDR3 runs to 13 residues. The V end lost 4 bases, the J end lost 1 base, and 7 bases lay between the germline ends. This chain's CDR3 is CASSGVYNYGYTF. CDR3 sequence (DNA): TGTGCCAGCAGTGGGGTTTATAACTATGGCTACACCTTC.